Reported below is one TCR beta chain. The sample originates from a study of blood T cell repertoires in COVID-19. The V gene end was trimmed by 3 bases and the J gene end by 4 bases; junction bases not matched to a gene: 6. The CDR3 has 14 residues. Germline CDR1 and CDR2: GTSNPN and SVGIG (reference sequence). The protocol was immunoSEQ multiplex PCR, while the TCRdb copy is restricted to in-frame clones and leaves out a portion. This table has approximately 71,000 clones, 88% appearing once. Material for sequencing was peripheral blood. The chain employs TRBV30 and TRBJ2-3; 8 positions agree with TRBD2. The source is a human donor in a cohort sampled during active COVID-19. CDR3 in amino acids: CAWRTAGGADTQYF. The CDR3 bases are TGTGCCTGGAGGACCGCGGGGGGAGCAGATACGCAGTATTTT.